The 11 T cell receptor beta chains reported below all come from one sample, sequenced in a study of T cells after posttransplantation cyclophosphamide. Libraries were prepared by immunoSEQ multiplex PCR; TCRdb keeps only in-frame clonotypes and omits some of them. This table holds about 53,000 clones, 85% to 90% found once. Sequenced material: PBMCs. These receptors all come from a man aged 25-45 years with a blood cancer, CMV-positive, and with a related stem cell donor.

This clone was observed a single time. The J gene is TRBJ2-3, the V gene TRBV7-3; 7 bases are a match to TRBD1. Germline CDR1 and CDR2: SGHTA and FQGTGA. This CDR3 has 14 residues. With V trimmed by 8 bases and J by 0 bases, 5 bases remained unmatched. CDR3 sequence (DNA): TGTGCCAGCTCAGGGGGTTATAGCACAGATACGCAGTATTTT. As protein: CASSGGYSTDTQYF.

This clone was seen once. The V gene is TRBV14, the J gene TRBJ2-3; no clear D gene. Germline loops: CDR1 SGHDN, CDR2 FVKESK. Trimming left V 1 base short and J 4 bases short, with 18 bases between. This CDR3 contains 17 residues. CDR3 DNA: TGTGCCAGCAGCCAAGGATGGGCTCTTCTTTCCCCAGATACGCAGTATTTT. It specifies CASSQGWALLSPDTQYF.

This clone showed up just a few times. CDR3 in DNA: TGTGCCAGCAGCGCGGGACTAGGATTAACAGATACGCAGTATTTT. This gives the protein CASSAGLGLTDTQYF. This chain joins TRBV7-9 and TRBJ2-3; TRBD2 aligns across 8 bases. Unmatched junction bases numbered 7, after V lost 5 bases and J lost 3 bases. The CDR3 loop spans 15 amino acids. CDR1 is SEHNR and CDR2 is FQNEAQ in the germline V gene (reference sequence).

The genes are TRBV9 and TRBJ2-5, with 8 positions matching TRBD1. The CDR3 spans 14 residues. V lost 4 bases, J lost 5 bases, and 7 bases stayed unmatched. Per germline, CDR1 SGDLS and CDR2 YYNGEE. The CDR3 is CASSRTGWSETQYF. Written as DNA, the CDR3 is TGTGCCAGCAGCAGGACAGGGTGGTCGGAGACCCAGTACTTC.

The V and J genes are TRBV5-1 and TRBJ2-7, with a possible D match to TRBD1 (5 bases). V was pared by 6 bases and J by 1 base, with 20 bases between. Germline-derived CDR1 and CDR2 are SGHRS and YFSETQ. This CDR3 contains 16 residues. CDR3 amino acids: CASTAAGSYLSYEQYF. The CDR3 DNA sequence: TGCGCCAGCACCGCAGCAGGGTCTTATCTTTCCTACGAGCAGTACTTC.

The J gene is TRBJ2-7, the V gene TRBV18; the match to TRBD2 covers 10 bases. After removal of 0 bases from V and 6 bases from J, the junction contained 5 bases not matched to a gene. The CDR3 spans 15 residues. Germline CDR1 and CDR2: KGHSH and LQKENI. The CDR3 protein is CASSPPLAGTGEQYF. CDR3 DNA sequence: TGTGCCAGCTCACCACCACTAGCGGGAACAGGCGAGCAGTACTTC.

The chain employs TRBV28 and TRBJ1-1, with 7 positions matching TRBD1. The CDR3 has 14 residues. V dropped 6 bases and J dropped 5; count of bases not matched to a gene: 9. Germline lookup yields CDR1 MDHEN and CDR2 SYDVKM. The DNA of the CDR3 is TGTGCCAGCAGCATACAGGGGAGGAGGACTGAAGCTTTCTTT. This sequence encodes CASSIQGRRTEAFF.

A single count supports this clone. The chain employs TRBV9 and TRBJ2-1, with 13 bases aligning to TRBD2. V was pared by 4 bases and J by 0 bases, with 16 bases of the junction left unmatched. Germline V gene lookup returns CDR1 SGDLS and CDR2 YYNGEE. This CDR3 is 21 amino acids long. CDR3: CASSPYGTSGIVVSSYNEQFF. As DNA, the CDR3 is TGTGCCAGCAGCCCATATGGGACTAGCGGGATAGTCGTAAGCTCCTACAATGAGCAGTTCTTC.

The chain employs TRBV5-8 and TRBJ1-2, with 7 positions matching TRBD1. Germline-derived CDR1 and CDR2 are SGHTS and YDEGEE. V lost 4 bases and J lost 5; bases outside the gene matches: 8. This CDR3 region has 14 residues. In DNA form, the CDR3 reads TGTGCCAGCAGCCTGGTGGACAGGCTGTATGGCTACACCTTC. This gives the protein CASSLVDRLYGYTF.

The chain couples TRBV20-1 to TRBJ1-2; D is ambiguous. Trimming took 6 bases from V and 12 from J, leaving 14 bases between them. CDR1 is DFQATT and CDR2 is SNEGSKA in the germline V gene (reference sequence). This CDR3 spans 10 amino acids. The CDR3: CSAQTRWDTF. The CDR3, as DNA: TGCAGTGCCCAGACGAGGTGGGACACCTTC.

As concerns this clone: One end of the junction does not line up with germline, which may come from a read error. The chain is built from TRBV30 and TRBJ2-1; maybe TRBD1 (6 bases). Germline V gives CDR1 GTSNPN, CDR2 SVGIG (reference sequence). This CDR3 is built from 15 residues. In DNA, the CDR3 is TGTGCCTCCTCCTCGACAGGCTATGTCTACGATGAGCAGTTCTTC. Protein product: CASSSTGYVYDEQFF.